The 3 T cell receptor beta chains presented below share a single source sample, sequenced in a study of beta chain features in type 1 diabetes. Whole-study findings and limits: A moderate, significant TCRB CDR3 shortening appeared in type 1 diabetes across four CD4+ subsets.

Expressed TCRB transcripts were sequenced, since all the RNA that had been isolated was reverse transcribed. The protocol was immunoSEQ multiplex PCR, while the TCRdb copy is restricted to in-frame clones and leaves out a portion. The sample yields 250,000 to 300,000 clones, approximately 14% seen once. No antigens are known for them. Sequencing was carried out using naive CD4+ T cells from blood. These receptors were taken from a man aged 25 to 40 with type 1 diabetes.

This clone was counted only a few times. This chain connects TRBV18 to TRBJ1-1, with unresolved D. CDR1 and CDR2 from the germline V gene are KGHSH and LQKENI. The CDR3 spans 13 residues. V was cut by 4 bases and J by 8 bases, with 14 bases left in between. The CDR3 is CASSRGLLGEAFF. For the CDR3, the DNA is TGTGCCAGCTCACGCGGGCTTTTGGGAGAAGCTTTCTTT.

Points on this clone: At one end the junction does not follow the germline gene, possibly because of a read error. The chain couples TRBV28 to TRBJ1-1; maybe TRBD1 (5 bases). The germline V gene has CDR1 MDHEN and CDR2 SYDVKM. CDR3 size: 11 residues. The CDR3 spells CASRNRGKLHF. CDR3 sequence (DNA): TGTGCCAGCAGGAACCGGGGGAAACTTCACTTT.

This clone was detected a few times. The V gene is TRBV7-6, the J gene TRBJ2-5, with D possibly being TRBD2 (6 bases). Germline assignment: CDR1 SGHVS and CDR2 FNYEAQ. The CDR3 runs to 14 residues. The V and J ends lost 4 bases and 3 bases respectively, with 12 bases between them. The CDR3 sequence is CASSWGGREETQYF. Here the CDR3 DNA reads TGTGCCAGCAGCTGGGGAGGCAGGGAAGAGACCCAGTACTTC.